This TCR beta chain was sequenced in a study of T cell changes during pregnancy in multiple sclerosis. CDR1 and CDR2 from the germline V gene are LGHNA and YSLEER. The CDR3 length is 16 residues. V gave up 0 bases and J gave up 6 bases, with 14 bases separating them. The method was immunoSEQ multiplex PCR; TCRdb's version includes in-frame clones alone and lacks a portion of them. The sample holds approximately 9,300 clones; 83% are singletons and the top ten take under 20%. The V call is TRBV4-3, the J call TRBJ1-4; D may be TRBD1 (6 bases). The material sequenced was CD8+ T cells from peripheral blood mononuclear cells, taken in the third trimester of pregnancy. This TCR derives from a female donor in good health, enrolled as a control in a pregnancy study. CDR3 nucleotide sequence: TGCGCCAGCAGCCAAGAAATTGGGCAGGGGTATGAAAAACTGTTTTTT. Its protein product is CASSQEIGQGYEKLFF.